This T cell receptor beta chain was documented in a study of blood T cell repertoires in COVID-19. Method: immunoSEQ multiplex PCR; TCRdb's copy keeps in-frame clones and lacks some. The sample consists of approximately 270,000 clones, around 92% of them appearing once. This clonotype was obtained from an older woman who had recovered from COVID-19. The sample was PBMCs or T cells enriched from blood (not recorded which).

This chain's CDR3 is CASSFFGETQYF. The CDR3 DNA is TGTGCCAGCAGCTTCTTCGGAGAGACCCAGTACTTC. The gene calls are TRBV7-2 and TRBJ2-5; D is unresolved. The CDR3 loop spans 12 amino acids. Germline CDR1 is SGHTA and CDR2 is FQGNSA. Trimming pared 3 bases from V and 4 bases from J, leaving 6 bases between.